This TCR beta chain originates from a study of cytomegalovirus exposure and HLA in healthy donors. This clone was observed a handful of times. The CDR3 runs 17 residues. V lost 3 bases to trimming and J lost 0 bases; unmatched junction nucleotides: 6. CDR1 and CDR2 (germline): SEHNR, FQNEAQ (reference sequence). It was with 60 Vbeta and 13 Jbeta primers that the PCR ran. Profiled with immunoSEQ multiplex PCR; TCRdb holds only in-frame clones, not every one. Of under 200,000 clones in the sample, about 81% were seen once. The clonotype was recovered from a woman between 18 and 29 years old in good health and CMV-seronegative. This chain connects TRBV7-9 to TRBJ2-1, with 9 bases aligning to TRBD2. Sequences were obtained from PBMCs. This CDR3 reads CASSFPDSGGSYNEQFF. CDR3 in DNA: TGTGCCAGCAGCTTTCCCGATAGCGGGGGCTCCTACAATGAGCAGTTCTTC.